This record covers a single TCR beta chain. Its antigen is not identified. Indicated time point: week 5, during vaccination. All doses held 300 ug of mutant IDH1 20-mer peptide, with topical imiquimod. The table came from immunoSEQ multiplex PCR; TCRdb's copy has only in-frame clones and leaves some out. Seen here are 50,000 to 65,000 clones, about 81% observed once, and the top ten hold under 3.5%. V lost 1 base, J lost 8 bases, and 18 bases lay in between. Germline V lookup: CDR1 SGHDT, CDR2 YYEEEE. This CDR3 is 16 amino acids long. This record comes from a study of a mutant IDH1 vaccine in newly diagnosed glioma.

The chain couples TRBV5-6 to TRBJ1-4; the D gene is possibly TRBD1 (5 bases). Specimen: PBMCs, collected from a glioma patient whose treatment included an IDH1 peptide vaccine. The source is a man aged 25-45 years with glioma. The CDR3 spells CASSLFRAYGNEKLFF. The CDR3 DNA is TGTGCCAGCAGCTTGTTCAGGGCTTACGGAAACGAAAAACTGTTTTTT.